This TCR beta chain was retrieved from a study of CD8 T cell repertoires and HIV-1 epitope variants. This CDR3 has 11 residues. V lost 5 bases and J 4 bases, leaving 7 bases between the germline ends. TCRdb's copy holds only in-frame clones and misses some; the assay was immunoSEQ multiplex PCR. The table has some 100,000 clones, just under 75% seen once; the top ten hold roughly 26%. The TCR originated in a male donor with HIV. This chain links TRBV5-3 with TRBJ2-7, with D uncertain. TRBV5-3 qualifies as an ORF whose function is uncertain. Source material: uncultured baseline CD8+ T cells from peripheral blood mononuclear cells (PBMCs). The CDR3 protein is CARRAQYEQYF. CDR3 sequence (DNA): TGTGCCAGAAGGGCCCAGTACGAGCAGTACTTC.